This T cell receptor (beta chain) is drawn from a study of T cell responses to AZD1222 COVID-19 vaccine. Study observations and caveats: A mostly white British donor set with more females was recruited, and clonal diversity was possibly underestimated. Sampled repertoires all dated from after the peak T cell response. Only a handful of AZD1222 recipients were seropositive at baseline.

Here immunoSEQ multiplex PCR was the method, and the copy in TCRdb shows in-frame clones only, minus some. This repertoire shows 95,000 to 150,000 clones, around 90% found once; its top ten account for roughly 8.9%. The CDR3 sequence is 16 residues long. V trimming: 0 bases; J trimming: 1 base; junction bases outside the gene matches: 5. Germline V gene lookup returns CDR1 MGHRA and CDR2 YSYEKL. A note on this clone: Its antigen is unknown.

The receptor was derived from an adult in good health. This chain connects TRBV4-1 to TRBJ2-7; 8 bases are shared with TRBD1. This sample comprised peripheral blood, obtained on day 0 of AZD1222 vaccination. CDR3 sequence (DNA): TGCGCCAGCAGCCAAGATCGCCAGGGGGCTTCCTACGAGCAGTACTTC. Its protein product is CASSQDRQGASYEQYF.